A selection of T cell receptor beta chains follows, all from one sample in a study of blood T cell repertoires in COVID-19. Assay used: immunoSEQ multiplex PCR; TCRdb lists only in-frame clones, some missing. Of around 210,000 clones listed, 75% to 85% are singletons. The sequenced sample consisted of peripheral blood. The receptors stem from a man aged 45 to 65 with COVID-19, enrolled during active disease. The CDR3 runs from the conserved cysteine through the conserved F or W. D genes are given only for firm matches. Clone size, where shown, is once, few, many, or a class for clones that have expanded.

d_call: .
v_call: TRBV7-2
clone_size: .
j_call: TRBJ1-5
cdr3_nt: TGTGCCAGCAGCTTTTACAGGGTTGGCAATCAGCCCCAGCATTTT
cdr3_aa: CASSFYRVGNQPQHF

d_call: TRBD1
v_call: TRBV14
clone_size: .
j_call: TRBJ1-6
cdr3_nt: TGTGCCAGCAGCCATAGAAGGATGACGGGACAGGGAAATTCACCCCTCCACTTT
cdr3_aa: CASSHRRMTGQGNSPLHF

d_call: .
v_call: TRBV5-1
clone_size: .
j_call: TRBJ2-6
cdr3_nt: TGCGCCAGCAGCTTTCCCCCGGAGGGTTCTGGGGCCAACGTCCTGACTTTC
cdr3_aa: CASSFPPEGSGANVLTF

d_call: TRBD1
v_call: TRBV2
clone_size: .
j_call: TRBJ1-2
cdr3_nt: TGTGCCAGCAGCCCGAAGGGACAGGGGAGCTATGGCTACACCTTC
cdr3_aa: CASSPKGQGSYGYTF

d_call: TRBD1
v_call: TRBV9
clone_size: .
j_call: TRBJ2-2
cdr3_nt: TGTGCCAGCAGCGTCCGGGACAGGAACACCGGGGAGCTGTTTTTT
cdr3_aa: CASSVRDRNTGELFF

d_call: TRBD1
v_call: TRBV5-8
clone_size: few
j_call: TRBJ2-7
cdr3_nt: TGTGCCAGCAGCTTGTTCATAGGGACAGACTACGAGCAGTACTTC
cdr3_aa: CASSLFIGTDYEQYF

d_call: .
v_call: TRBV5-6
clone_size: .
j_call: TRBJ1-4
cdr3_nt: TGTGCCAGCAGCTTTAAAACAGGGACAACTAATGAAAAACTGTTTTTT
cdr3_aa: CASSFKTGTTNEKLFF

d_call: .
v_call: TRBV5-6
clone_size: .
j_call: TRBJ1-6
cdr3_nt: TGTGCCAGCAGCTTGGTGCGCAGGGGTAATTCACCCCTCCACTTT
cdr3_aa: CASSLVRRGNSPLHF

d_call: .
v_call: TRBV5-6
clone_size: .
j_call: TRBJ2-5
cdr3_nt: TGTGCCAGCAGCTTGAATCCCAACCAAGAGACCCAGTACTTC
cdr3_aa: CASSLNPNQETQYF

d_call: TRBD2
v_call: TRBV9
clone_size: few
j_call: TRBJ2-2
cdr3_nt: TGTGCCAGCAGCCCTGCGGGGGGCGCTTCCGGGGAGCTGTTTTTT
cdr3_aa: CASSPAGGASGELFF

d_call: .
v_call: TRBV2
clone_size: .
j_call: TRBJ2-5
cdr3_nt: TGTGCCAGCAGTCCCCTAGCGACCGTTTTCCAAGAGACCCAGTACTTC
cdr3_aa: CASSPLATVFQETQYF

d_call: TRBD1
v_call: TRBV5-1
clone_size: .
j_call: TRBJ1-2
cdr3_nt: TGCGCCAGCAGCTTGGGACAGGGGATTAACTATGGCTACACCTTC
cdr3_aa: CASSLGQGINYGYTF

d_call: .
v_call: TRBV27
clone_size: few
j_call: TRBJ1-2
cdr3_nt: TGTGCCAGCAGTTTACAGGGGTTATATGGCTACACCTTC
cdr3_aa: CASSLQGLYGYTF

d_call: .
v_call: TRBV28
clone_size: .
j_call: TRBJ1-3
cdr3_nt: TGTGCCAGCAGTTGGCCGGGAACCTCTGGAAACACCATATATTTT
cdr3_aa: CASSWPGTSGNTIYF

d_call: .
v_call: TRBV30
clone_size: .
j_call: TRBJ1-6
cdr3_nt: TGTGCCTGGAGCCCTAAGGGCAGGGAGGCTAATTCACCCCTCCACTTT
cdr3_aa: CAWSPKGREANSPLHF

d_call: .
v_call: TRBV4-1
clone_size: .
j_call: TRBJ2-1
cdr3_nt: TGCGCCAGCAGCCAAGGACTAGGTGGGGATGAGCAGTTCTTC
cdr3_aa: CASSQGLGGDEQFF

d_call: .
v_call: TRBV7-3
clone_size: .
j_call: TRBJ1-1
cdr3_nt: TGTGCCAGCAGCTTAAGAACAGCCATGAACACTGAAGCTTTCTTT
cdr3_aa: CASSLRTAMNTEAFF

d_call: .
v_call: TRBV6-5
clone_size: .
j_call: TRBJ1-1
cdr3_nt: TGTGCCAGCAGACAAAACAGGGACATGAACACTGAAGCTTTCTTT
cdr3_aa: CASRQNRDMNTEAFF

d_call: .
v_call: TRBV18
clone_size: .
j_call: TRBJ2-7
cdr3_nt: TGTGCCAGCTCACCACTGCCAGGATTCGGCGAGCAGTACTTC
cdr3_aa: CASSPLPGFGEQYF

d_call: .
v_call: TRBV27
clone_size: .
j_call: TRBJ2-3
cdr3_nt: TGTGCCAGCAGTTTTGGACTTAAAACGGATACGCAGTATTTT
cdr3_aa: CASSFGLKTDTQYF

d_call: TRBD1
v_call: TRBV14
clone_size: .
j_call: TRBJ2-6
cdr3_nt: TGTGCCAGCAGCCTGTGGACAGGACGAGGCTCTGGGGCCAACGTCCTGACTTTC
cdr3_aa: CASSLWTGRGSGANVLTF

d_call: .
v_call: TRBV4-2
clone_size: once
j_call: TRBJ1-2
cdr3_nt: TGTGCCAGCAGCCAAGACCCCAACAGCAAGTCCTATGGCTACACCTTC
cdr3_aa: CASSQDPNSKSYGYTF

d_call: .
v_call: TRBV28
clone_size: .
j_call: TRBJ2-7
cdr3_nt: TGTGCCAGCAGCCCTGACAGAGGCTACGAGCAGTACTTC
cdr3_aa: CASSPDRGYEQYF

d_call: .
v_call: TRBV27
clone_size: .
j_call: TRBJ2-2
cdr3_nt: TGTGCCAGCAGTATTTTGAGCGGCCGAAGGGTACGCGGGGAGCTGTTTTTT
cdr3_aa: CASSILSGRRVRGELFF

d_call: .
v_call: TRBV6-6
clone_size: .
j_call: TRBJ1-2
cdr3_nt: TGTGCCAGCAGTAAACAGGGCGGCTATGGCTACACCTTC
cdr3_aa: CASSKQGGYGYTF

d_call: .
v_call: TRBV5-1
clone_size: once
j_call: TRBJ1-6
cdr3_nt: TGCGCCAGCAGCTTGAACGGTGGGGAGAATTCACCCCTCCACTTT
cdr3_aa: CASSLNGGENSPLHF

d_call: TRBD1
v_call: TRBV6-1
clone_size: once
j_call: TRBJ2-7
cdr3_nt: TGTGCCAGCAGTGACCTCTTTCAGGGGGCAGAGTACGAGCAGTACTTC
cdr3_aa: CASSDLFQGAEYEQYF

d_call: TRBD1
v_call: TRBV30
clone_size: .
j_call: TRBJ1-2
cdr3_nt: TGTGCCTGGAGGAAGACAGGGAGATTTGGCTACACCTTC
cdr3_aa: CAWRKTGRFGYTF

d_call: TRBD2
v_call: TRBV7-2
clone_size: .
j_call: TRBJ2-1
cdr3_nt: TGTGCCAGCAGCTGGCTAGCGGGGATGGATGAGCAGTTCTTC
cdr3_aa: CASSWLAGMDEQFF

d_call: .
v_call: TRBV7-8
clone_size: .
j_call: TRBJ1-2
cdr3_nt: TGTGCCAGCAGCTTAGGTGTGTGGGCAGTGCAGTCCTATGGCTACACCTTC
cdr3_aa: CASSLGVWAVQSYGYTF

d_call: TRBD1
v_call: TRBV24-1
clone_size: once
j_call: TRBJ2-5
cdr3_nt: TGTGCCACCAGTGAGTCAGGGGGAGAAGAGACCCAGTACTTC
cdr3_aa: CATSESGGEETQYF

d_call: .
v_call: TRBV7-2
clone_size: .
j_call: TRBJ2-6
cdr3_nt: TGTGCCAGCAGCTTAGCGGTCGGGGCTGGGGCCAACGTCCTGACTTTC
cdr3_aa: CASSLAVGAGANVLTF

d_call: TRBD1
v_call: TRBV5-1
clone_size: .
j_call: TRBJ1-1
cdr3_nt: TGCGCCAGCAGCTTGCGACAGGGAGCTGAAGCTTTCTTT
cdr3_aa: CASSLRQGAEAFF

d_call: .
v_call: TRBV5-1
clone_size: .
j_call: TRBJ2-1
cdr3_nt: TGCGCCAGCGCCTGGGGTCAAGGGGGGGATGAGCAGTTCTTC
cdr3_aa: CASAWGQGGDEQFF

d_call: .
v_call: TRBV19
clone_size: .
j_call: TRBJ2-1
cdr3_nt: TGTGCCAGTAGTATGGAGGGGAGCTCCTACAATGAGCAGTTCTTC
cdr3_aa: CASSMEGSSYNEQFF

d_call: TRBD2
v_call: TRBV10-2
clone_size: once
j_call: TRBJ2-3
cdr3_nt: TGCGCCAGCAAGAAGACTAGCGGGAGCACAGATACGCAGTATTTT
cdr3_aa: CASKKTSGSTDTQYF

d_call: TRBD1
v_call: TRBV4-3
clone_size: .
j_call: TRBJ2-7
cdr3_nt: TGCGCCAGCAGCCAGGGACAGGGGGTTTCCTACGAGCAGTACTTC
cdr3_aa: CASSQGQGVSYEQYF

d_call: .
v_call: TRBV4-1
clone_size: .
j_call: TRBJ1-1
cdr3_nt: TGCGCCAGCAGCCCAACAGGGAGGAACACTGAAGCTTTCTTT
cdr3_aa: CASSPTGRNTEAFF

d_call: .
v_call: TRBV18
clone_size: .
j_call: TRBJ1-3
cdr3_nt: TGTGCCAGCTCACCAAGCCCTCCGGGGGCTGGAAACACCATATATTTT
cdr3_aa: CASSPSPPGAGNTIYF

d_call: TRBD2
v_call: TRBV10-3
clone_size: .
j_call: TRBJ2-1
cdr3_nt: TGTGCCATCAAAGGGACTAGCGGCTACAATGAGCAGTTCTTC
cdr3_aa: CAIKGTSGYNEQFF

d_call: TRBD1
v_call: TRBV6-5
clone_size: .
j_call: TRBJ1-1
cdr3_nt: TGTGCCAGCAGTTCGGACAGGGTGGGCACTGAAGCTTTCTTT
cdr3_aa: CASSSDRVGTEAFF

d_call: .
v_call: TRBV27
clone_size: .
j_call: TRBJ1-6
cdr3_nt: TGTGCCAGCAGTTTAGGGGGGTCTAATAATTCACCCCTCCACTTT
cdr3_aa: CASSLGGSNNSPLHF

d_call: TRBD2
v_call: TRBV5-6
clone_size: .
j_call: TRBJ2-5
cdr3_nt: TGTGCCAGCAGCTTTGGACTAGCGGGGGTTTCGCCGACCCAGTACTTC
cdr3_aa: CASSFGLAGVSPTQYF

d_call: .
v_call: TRBV28
clone_size: .
j_call: TRBJ2-3
cdr3_nt: TGTGCCAGCAGTTCAGGGGAGGGGACAGATACGCAGTATTTT
cdr3_aa: CASSSGEGTDTQYF

d_call: .
v_call: TRBV6-1
clone_size: .
j_call: TRBJ1-5
cdr3_nt: TGTGCCAGCAGTGAAGGGGGGGGGCCCCAGCATTTT
cdr3_aa: CASSEGGGPQHF

d_call: .
v_call: TRBV7-2
clone_size: once
j_call: TRBJ1-1
cdr3_nt: TGTGCCAGCAGCTTAGCCAGGAACACTGAAGCTTTCTTT
cdr3_aa: CASSLARNTEAFF

d_call: .
v_call: TRBV2
clone_size: once
j_call: TRBJ1-5
cdr3_nt: TGTGCCAGCAGTGACAGTCGGGGAAATAATCAGCCCCAGCATTTT
cdr3_aa: CASSDSRGNNQPQHF

d_call: TRBD1
v_call: TRBV6-5
clone_size: .
j_call: TRBJ1-1
cdr3_nt: TGTGCCAGCAGTTACTCGGGACAGCGGAACACTGAAGCTTTCTTT
cdr3_aa: CASSYSGQRNTEAFF